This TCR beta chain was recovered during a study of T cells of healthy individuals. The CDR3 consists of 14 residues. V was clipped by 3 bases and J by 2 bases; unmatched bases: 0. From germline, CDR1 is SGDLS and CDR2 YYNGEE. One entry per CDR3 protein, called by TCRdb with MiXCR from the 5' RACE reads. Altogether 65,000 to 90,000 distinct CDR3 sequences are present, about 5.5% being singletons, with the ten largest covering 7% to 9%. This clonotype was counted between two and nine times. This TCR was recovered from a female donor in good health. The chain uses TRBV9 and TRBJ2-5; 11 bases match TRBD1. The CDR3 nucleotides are TGTGCCAGCAGCGGGGACAGGGGGCAAGAGACCCAGTACTTC. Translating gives CASSGDRGQETQYF.